Below, 3 T cell receptor beta chains from the same sample are listed, as sequenced in a study of PD-1 blockade in classical Hodgkin lymphoma. Noted time point: cycle 4 day 1 (C4D1), after 5 to 7 weeks of nivolumab. Relapse after autologous stem cell transplantation occurred in every patient, and brentuximab vedotin exposure varied. CD4+ T cells were purified from thawed PBMCs by negative selection. TCRdb's copy holds only in-frame clones and misses some; the assay was immunoSEQ multiplex PCR. The sample shows roughly 20,000 clones, approximately 77% of them seen only once. The sample was CD4+ T cells from blood, taken before the fourth cycle of nivolumab. These receptors all come from a human donor with classical Hodgkin lymphoma.

This clone was counted between two and nine times. This chain links TRBV5-4 with TRBJ2-2; D is undetermined. In germline, CDR1 is SGHNT, CDR2 YYREEE (reference sequence). V lost 0 bases, J lost 2 bases, and 8 bases lay in between. The CDR3 spans 15 residues. The CDR3 loop reads CASSLGTHNTGELFF. The DNA of the CDR3 is TGTGCCAGCAGCTTGGGCACTCATAACACCGGGGAGCTGTTTTTT.

This CDR3 is CASSLVLTGGASSYNEQFF. The CDR3, as DNA: TGTGCCAGCAGCTTGGTCCTGACAGGGGGTGCCAGCTCCTACAATGAGCAGTTCTTC. The chain joins TRBV11-2 to TRBJ2-1; TRBD1 agrees at 9 bases. The CDR3 is made up of 19 amino acids. Trimming at V came to 3 bases and at J to 0 bases, leaving 12 bases not matched to a gene. Germline V lookup: CDR1 SGHAT, CDR2 FQNNGV.

The chain links TRBV29-1 to TRBJ1-1, with D perhaps TRBD1 (6 bases). The CDR3 sequence is 13 residues long. Trimming shortened V by 7 bases and J by 3 bases, and 15 bases separated the two germline ends. The V gene's germline CDR1 is SQVTM and CDR2 ANQGSEA. The CDR3 coding sequence is TGCAGCGGCCTCGGGACAATTTACACTGAAGCTTTCTTT. Residues: CSGLGTIYTEAFF.